This T cell receptor (beta chain) derives from a study of PD-L1 blockade in urothelial cancer. Across the whole study: Males with bladder-origin urothelial cancer made up about 90% of the roughly 30 patients. It was at 3 weeks (second dose) and 6 weeks after treatment start that blood was analyzed. T cells numbered a median of around 140,000 in the blood samples.

Pretreatment and on-treatment blood mononuclear cell samples were taken, totaling between 1 and 8 time points per patient. This table comes from immunoSEQ multiplex PCR, and its TCRdb copy is limited to in-frame clones, with some not included. The table lists about 88,000 clones, around nine tenths of them singletons. The CDR3 covers 12 residues. J was trimmed by 7 bases and V by 8 bases; bases with no gene match: 5. CDR1 and CDR2 from the germline V gene are MGHDK and SYGVNS. The rearrangement joins TRBV25-1 to TRBJ2-1; 7 nucleotides line up with TRBD1. The clonotype originates from a man aged 60 to 69 with urothelial cancer. Sequences were derived from PBMCs, sampled around atezolizumab (anti-PD-L1) treatment. The CDR3 coding sequence is TGTGCCAGCTCCAGACAGGGAAATGAGCAGTTCTTC. Amino acid sequence: CASSRQGNEQFF.